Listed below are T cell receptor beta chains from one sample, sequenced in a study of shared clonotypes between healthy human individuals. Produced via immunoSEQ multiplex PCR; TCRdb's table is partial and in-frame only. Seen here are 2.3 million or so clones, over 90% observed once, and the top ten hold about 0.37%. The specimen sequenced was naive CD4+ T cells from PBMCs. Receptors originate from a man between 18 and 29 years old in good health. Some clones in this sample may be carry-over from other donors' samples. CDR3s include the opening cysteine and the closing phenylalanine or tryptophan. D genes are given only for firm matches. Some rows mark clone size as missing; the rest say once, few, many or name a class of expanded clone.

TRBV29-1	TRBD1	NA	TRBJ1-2	CSVSPDRLYGYTF	TGCAGCGTCTCGCCGGACAGGCTCTATGGCTACACCTTC
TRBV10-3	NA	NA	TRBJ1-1	CAIMVDMNTEAFF	TGTGCCATCATGGTCGACATGAACACTGAAGCTTTCTTT
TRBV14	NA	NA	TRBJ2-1	CASNRSYNEQFF	TGTGCCAGCAATAGAAGCTACAATGAGCAGTTCTTC
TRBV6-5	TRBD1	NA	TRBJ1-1	CASRDSLYVGTEAFF	TGTGCCAGCCGGGACAGTTTGTATGTAGGCACTGAAGCTTTCTTT
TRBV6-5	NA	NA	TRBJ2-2	CASSYLFGGELFF	TGTGCCAGCAGTTACCTCTTCGGCGGGGAGCTGTTTTTT
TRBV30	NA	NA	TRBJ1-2	CAWRDYNGYTF	TGTGCCTGGAGGGACTACAATGGCTACACCTTC
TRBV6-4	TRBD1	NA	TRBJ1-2	CASSEQGASGYTF	TGTGCCAGCAGTGAACAGGGGGCGTCTGGCTACACCTTC
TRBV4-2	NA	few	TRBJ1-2	CASSQGLGLRQTTYGYTF	TGTGCCAGCAGCCAAGGTCTGGGCCTCCGACAGACGACCTATGGCTACACCTTC
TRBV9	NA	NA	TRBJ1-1	CASSVDGGRDTEAFF	TGTGCCAGCAGCGTAGATGGTGGGAGGGACACTGAAGCTTTCTTT
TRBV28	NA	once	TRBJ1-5	CASSLMRGQPQHF	TGTGCCAGCAGTTTAATGAGGGGGCAGCCCCAGCATTTT
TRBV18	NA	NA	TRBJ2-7	CASSPDGSSYEQYF	TGTGCCAGCTCACCAGACGGTAGCTCCTACGAGCAGTACTTC
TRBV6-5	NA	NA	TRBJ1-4	CASSRSQPGKEKLFF	TGTGCCAGCAGTCGGTCCCAGCCGGGGAAGGAAAAACTGTTTTTT
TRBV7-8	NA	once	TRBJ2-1	CASSLRGSSYNEQFF	TGTGCCAGCAGCTTACGGGGGAGCTCCTACAATGAGCAGTTCTTC
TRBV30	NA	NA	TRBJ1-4	CAWSAPLGPNEKLFF	TGTGCCTGGAGTGCCCCTTTGGGGCCGAATGAAAAACTGTTTTTT
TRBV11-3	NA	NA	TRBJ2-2	CASSFTGRAGELFF	TGTGCCAGCAGCTTCACGGGAAGGGCCGGGGAGCTGTTTTTT
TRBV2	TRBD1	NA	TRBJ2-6	CASSPGQGRVGANVLTF	TGTGCCAGCAGTCCCGGACAGGGAAGGGTTGGGGCCAACGTCCTGACTTTC
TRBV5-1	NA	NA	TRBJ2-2	CASSPYGAHTGELFF	TGCGCCAGCAGCCCCTACGGGGCGCATACCGGGGAGCTGTTTTTT
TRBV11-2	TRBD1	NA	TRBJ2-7	CASSRGTGPHYEQYF	TGTGCCAGCAGCCGAGGGACAGGGCCTCACTACGAGCAGTACTTC
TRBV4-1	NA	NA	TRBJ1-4	CASRRGAANEKLFF	TGCGCCAGCCGCCGGGGGGCTGCTAATGAAAAACTGTTTTTT
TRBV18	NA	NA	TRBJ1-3	CASSPVAGGLTGNTIYF	TGTGCCAGCTCACCAGTCGCCGGGGGACTTACTGGAAACACCATATATTTT
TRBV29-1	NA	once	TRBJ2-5	CSVCRGSETQYF	TGCAGCGTTTGCCGGGGCTCGGAGACCCAGTACTTC
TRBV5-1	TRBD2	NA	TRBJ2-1	CASSSPGTSGYSYNEQFF	TGCGCCAGCAGCTCCCCCGGGACTAGCGGCTACTCCTACAATGAGCAGTTCTTC
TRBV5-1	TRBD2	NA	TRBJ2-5	CASSQAPAGAGETQYF	TGCGCCAGCAGCCAAGCCCCAGCGGGAGCGGGGGAGACCCAGTACTTC
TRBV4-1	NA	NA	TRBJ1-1	CASSRGMNTEAFF	TGCGCCAGCTCCCGGGGCATGAACACTGAAGCTTTCTTT
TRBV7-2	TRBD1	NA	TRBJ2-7	CASSLARTGVLRVNEQYF	TGTGCCAGCAGCTTGGCACGGACAGGGGTTTTACGGGTGAACGAGCAGTACTTC
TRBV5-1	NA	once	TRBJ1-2	CASSQGPVTPTYGYTF	TGCGCCAGCAGCCAGGGACCGGTCACACCCACTTATGGCTACACCTTC